A single sample is the source of the 29 T cell receptor beta chains below, sequenced in a study of blood T cell repertoires in COVID-19. Only in-frame clones appear in the TCRdb table, and some are missing; sequencing was by immunoSEQ multiplex PCR. The sample holds under 250,000 clones, 88% seen once. Sample: peripheral blood. All receptors derive from a man older than 75 with acute or convalescent COVID-19.

The chain employs TRBV5-1 and TRBJ1-2; maybe TRBD1 (6 bases). CDR3 length: 12 residues. Germline CDR1 SGHRS, CDR2 YFSETQ. The V end was cut by 0 bases, the J end by 6 bases, with 6 bases between. DNA of the CDR3: TGCGCCAGCAGCTTGGACAGGGATGGCTACACCTTC. Protein: CASSLDRDGYTF.

The chain has TRBV6-5 and TRBJ2-5; tentatively, D is TRBD2 (5 bases). CDR1 MNHEY and CDR2 SVGAGI come from the germline V gene. Trimming took 2 bases from V and 0 from J, leaving 13 bases between them. This CDR3 has 16 amino acids. The CDR3 DNA reads TGTGCCAGCAGTTACGGAGCCACCGGGAACCAAGAGACCCAGTACTTC. Translated, it gives CASSYGATGNQETQYF.

The chain joins TRBV6-2 or TRBV6-3 to TRBJ1-1; D is possibly TRBD1 (5 bases). CDR1 MNHEY and CDR2 SVGEGT come from the germline V gene. The CDR3 has 18 residues. V shed 2 bases and J shed 1 base, with 20 bases lying between them. CDR3 amino acids: CASSYRKPGIGRNTEAFF. The CDR3 bases are TGTGCCAGCAGTTACCGTAAACCAGGGATCGGAAGGAACACTGAAGCTTTCTTT.

The chain recombines TRBV3-1 (or the pseudogene TRBV3-2) with TRBJ1-5, with D maybe TRBD1 (6 bases). Per germline, CDR1 LGHDT and CDR2 YNNKEL (reference sequence). The V and J ends lost 0 bases and 6 bases respectively, with 12 bases between them. CDR3 length: 15 residues. CDR3 DNA sequence: TGTGCCAGCAGCCAAGATTCCACAGGGATTCAGCCCCAGCATTTT. It is translated as CASSQDSTGIQPQHF.

The chain employs TRBV5-1 and TRBJ2-2, with TRBD1 matching 9 bases. Trimming cost V 4 bases and J 6 bases; bases outside gene matches: 4. The CDR3 length is 14 residues. Germline CDR1 is SGHRS and CDR2 is YFSETQ. In DNA form, the CDR3 reads TGCGCCAGCAGCGGGACAGGGATTGCCGGGGAGCTGTTTTTT. It translates to CASSGTGIAGELFF.

The gene calls are TRBV15 and TRBJ2-5; 12 bases map to TRBD1. The CDR3 sequence is 15 residues long. V gave up 4 bases and J gave up 6 bases; unmatched junction bases: 6. Germline V CDR1 and CDR2: LNHNV, YYDKDF (reference sequence). The CDR3 loop reads CATSIRDRGRKTQYF. CDR3 bases: TGTGCCACCAGCATCCGGGACAGGGGGCGGAAGACCCAGTACTTC. The variable domain in full, with the rest retrieved from reference TRBV15 and TRBJ2-5, is DAMVIQNPRYQVTQFGKPVTLSCSQTLNHNVMYWYQQKSSQAPKLLFHYYDKDFNNEADTPDNFQSRRPNTSFCFLDIRSPGLGDTAMYLCATSIRDRGRKTQYFGPGTRLLVL.

The chain has TRBV9 and TRBJ2-3; a possible D gene is TRBD1 (5 bases). Germline V CDR1 and CDR2: SGDLS, YYNGEE. V was pared by 4 bases and J by 4 bases, with 16 bases between. This CDR3 comprises 15 residues. The CDR3 coding sequence is TGTGCCAGCAGCCCAGGGCCCTGGTCACCAGATACGCAGTATTTT. This translates into CASSPGPWSPDTQYF.

This rearrangement joins TRBV28 to TRBJ1-5, with 7 bases matching TRBD1. The V gene's germline CDR1 is MDHEN and CDR2 SYDVKM. The CDR3 is 16 amino acids. Trimming at V came to 6 bases and at J to 1 base, leaving 9 bases not matched to a gene. In nucleotides, the CDR3 is TGTGCCAGCAGCGCACAGGGGCTTATGAGCAATCAGCCCCAGCATTTT. It translates to CASSAQGLMSNQPQHF.

Only one count was recorded for this clone. The J gene is TRBJ2-5, the V gene TRBV7-2, with D perhaps matching TRBD2 (6 bases). Per germline, CDR1 SGHTA and CDR2 FQGNSA. Trimming left V 3 bases short and J 5 bases short, with 13 bases between. The CDR3 contains 14 residues. As DNA, the CDR3 is TGTGCCAGCAGCTTTAGCGGCAGGAGGGAGACCCAGTACTTC. Encoded protein: CASSFSGRRETQYF.

This sequence joins TRBV4-1 and TRBJ1-2, with TRBD1 matching 9 bases. The CDR3 is 15 amino acids. CDR1 and CDR2 (germline): MGHRA, YSYEKL. Trimming took 4 bases from V and 4 from J; bases not matched to a gene: 7. As DNA, the CDR3 is TGCGCCAGCAGCCTTCAGGACAGGGGCTTCTATGGCTACACCTTC. It codes for CASSLQDRGFYGYTF.

This clone was seen a single time. The chain carries TRBV28 and TRBJ1-4; possible D gene TRBD1, 5 bases. V shed 9 bases and J shed 8 bases, with 13 bases lying between them. Germline V gene lookup returns CDR1 MDHEN and CDR2 SYDVKM. This CDR3 is 12 amino acids long. CDR3 nucleotides: TGTGCCAGTGGGGGGGGAAGGGAAAAACTGTTTTTT. Residues: CASGGGREKLFF. The whole variable domain, filled in from reference TRBV28 and TRBJ1-4, reads DVKVTQSSRYLVKRTGEKVFLECVQDMDHENMFWYRQDPGLGLRLIYFSYDVKMKEKGDIPEGYSVSREKKERFSLILESASTNQTSMYLCASGGGREKLFFGSGTQLSVL.

This clone was seen a handful of times. The chain is built from TRBV24-1 and TRBJ1-2, with TRBD1 identical over 7 bases. Per the germline V gene, CDR1 is KGHDR and CDR2 is SFDVKD. J lost 7 bases, V lost 3 bases, and 7 bases had no gene match. The CDR3 has 14 amino acids. In nucleotides, the CDR3 is TGTGCCACCAGTGATCCCGGGACAGCGTTTGGCTACACCTTC. This sequence encodes CATSDPGTAFGYTF.

V usage is TRBV18 and J usage is TRBJ1-2; D might be TRBD1 (6 bases). Germline-derived CDR1 and CDR2 are KGHSH and LQKENI. The CDR3 is 17 amino acids. V shed 3 bases and J shed 2 bases, with 19 bases lying between them. CDR3 loop: CASSPSGTGSGNYGYTF. The CDR3, as DNA: TGTGCCAGCTCACCCTCCGGAACAGGGTCGGGGAACTATGGCTACACCTTC.

The gene calls are TRBV5-1 and TRBJ2-1; D is ambiguous. Germline assignment: CDR1 SGHRS and CDR2 YFSETQ. V gave up 2 bases and J gave up 1 base, with 10 bases separating them. This CDR3 has 15 amino acids. The CDR3: CASSLSIQSYNEQFF. The CDR3 DNA reads as TGCGCCAGCAGCTTATCCATCCAGTCCTACAATGAGCAGTTCTTC.

The rearrangement joins TRBV28 to TRBJ2-3, with unresolved D. V shed 2 bases and J shed 0 bases, with 3 bases lying between them. The germline CDR1 and CDR2 sequences are MDHEN and SYDVKM. The CDR3 has 13 amino acids. CDR3 in DNA: TGTGCCAGCAGTTTACGGAGCACAGATACGCAGTATTTT. It is translated as CASSLRSTDTQYF.

V and J are TRBV6-1 and TRBJ1-4, with D perhaps matching TRBD1 (5 bases). Germline CDR1 is MNHNS and CDR2 is SASEGT. The CDR3 is 16 residues long. V was pared by 2 bases and J by 10 bases, with 20 bases between. CDR3 sequence reads: CASSEQGPGGVGKLFF. The CDR3 DNA is TGTGCCAGCAGTGAACAGGGCCCGGGTGGGGTTGGAAAACTGTTTTTT.

This sequence joins TRBV9 and TRBJ2-3; 9 bases line up with TRBD1. Germline CDR1 reads SGDLS; CDR2 reads YYNGEE. The CDR3 spans 15 residues. The trim removed 4 bases at V and 4 bases at J, leaving 7 bases unmatched. Written as DNA, the CDR3 is TGTGCCAGCAGCCCCACAGGGGGCGTAGCAGATACGCAGTATTTT. This encodes CASSPTGGVADTQYF.

This clone was detected only once. The V call is TRBV18, the J call TRBJ2-7; the match to TRBD2 covers 8 bases. The ends lost 2 bases at V and 3 bases at J; junction bases unmatched: 6. Germline-derived CDR1 and CDR2 are KGHSH and LQKENI. CDR3 length: 15 residues. Written as DNA, the CDR3 is TGTGCCAGCTCACCAATAAGCGGGAGTATCTACGAGCAGTACTTC. Translation gives CASSPISGSIYEQYF. Looking up the rest from reference TRBV18 and TRBJ2-7 gives the full variable domain: NAGVMQNPRHLVRRRGQEARLRCSPMKGHSHVYWYRQLPEEGLKFMVYLQKENIIDESGMPKERFSAEFPKEGPSILRIQQVVRGDSAAYFCASSPISGSIYEQYFGPGTRLTVT.

The V and J genes are TRBV5-1 and TRBJ2-5; TRBD1 agrees at 11 bases. Trimming cost V 2 bases and J 4 bases; bases outside gene matches: 1. CDR1 SGHRS and CDR2 YFSETQ come from the germline V gene. This CDR3 spans 14 amino acids. The DNA of the CDR3 is TGCGCCAGCAGCTTTGGGACAGGGGGAGAGACCCAGTACTTC. Its protein product is CASSFGTGGETQYF.

The gene calls are TRBV25-1 and TRBJ2-4; 14 bases are shared with TRBD2. There are 18 residues in the CDR3. Germline V gene sequence: CDR1 MGHDK, CDR2 SYGVNS. V gave up 3 bases and J gave up 3 bases; unmatched junction bases: 7. CDR3 sequence (DNA): TGTGCCAGCAGTGAGACTAGCGGGAGGGCCTGGGGCAAAAACATTCAGTACTTC. Amino acids: CASSETSGRAWGKNIQYF.

This rearrangement joins TRBV28 to TRBJ2-5; D is unresolved. V was cut by 2 bases and J by 4 bases, with 5 bases left in between. CDR1 MDHEN and CDR2 SYDVKM come from the germline V gene. CDR3 length: 12 amino acids. The CDR3 sequence is CASSLQLETQYF. The CDR3 DNA follows: TGTGCCAGCAGTTTACAGTTAGAGACCCAGTACTTC.

The chain uses TRBV28 and TRBJ1-1; 7 bases align to TRBD1. Looked up from germline, CDR1 is MDHEN and CDR2 is SYDVKM. Trimming removed 4 bases from V and 4 bases from J; junction bases left unmatched: 21. The CDR3 is made up of 19 amino acids. The CDR3 DNA reads TGTGCCAGCAGTTCTTTGAGTCGGACAGGCAAGTTCCCGAGCACTGAAGCTTTCTTT. It encodes CASSSLSRTGKFPSTEAFF.

This chain joins TRBV11-3 and TRBJ2-5; D might be TRBD1 (6 bases). Germline-derived CDR1 and CDR2 are SGHNT and YENEEA. This CDR3 is 15 amino acids long. V lost 5 bases, J lost 6 bases, and 19 bases lay in between. CDR3: CASSPRTAGLQTQYF. The CDR3 DNA sequence: TGTGCCAGCAGCCCTAGGACAGCCGGCCTTCAGACCCAGTACTTC. The whole variable domain, remainder taken from reference TRBV11-3 and TRBJ2-5, is EAGVVQSPRYKIIEKKQPVAFWCNPISGHNTLYWYLQNLGQGPELLIRYENEEAVDDSQLPKDRFSAERLKGVDSTLKIQPAELGDSAVYLCASSPRTAGLQTQYFGPGTRLLVL.

The chain uses TRBV19 and TRBJ2-7; maybe TRBD1 (8 bases). Germline CDR1 reads LNHDA; CDR2 reads SQIVND (reference sequence). Trimming took off 5 bases at V and 6 bases at J, with 20 bases between the two ends. The CDR3 has 15 residues. The CDR3, as DNA: TGTGCCAGTAGTCCTCGGACAGGGAGGGTGTTCGAGCAGTACTTC. Translated, it gives CASSPRTGRVFEQYF.

This clone has only one observation. The chain links TRBV18 to TRBJ1-4; 8 bases map to TRBD1. Germline values: CDR1 KGHSH, CDR2 LQKENI. The CDR3 is 14 amino acids. V dropped 8 bases and J dropped 1; count of bases not matched to a gene: 3. The CDR3 loop is CASPGTGTNEKLFF. In nucleotides, the CDR3 is TGTGCCAGCCCCGGGACAGGAACTAATGAAAAACTGTTTTTT.

This chain connects TRBV15 to TRBJ2-7; 7 bases fit TRBD1. CDR3 length: 17 residues. V shed 0 bases, J shed 5 bases, and the junction held 13 bases outside the gene matches. Germline V gene lookup returns CDR1 LNHNV and CDR2 YYDKDF (reference sequence). In DNA, the CDR3 is TGTGCCACCAGCAGAGATAGAAGACGACAGGGCGTCGACGAGCAGTACTTC. Translation: CATSRDRRRQGVDEQYF.

The chain links TRBV20-1 to TRBJ1-4; D remains ambiguous. The CDR3 is 11 residues long. The germline CDR1 and CDR2 sequences are DFQATT and SNEGSKA (reference sequence). The V end was cut by 5 bases, the J end by 10 bases, with 11 bases between. The CDR3 loop reads CSAPDSRKLFF. For the CDR3, the DNA is TGCAGTGCTCCAGATAGCCGAAAACTGTTTTTT.

V is TRBV7-2 and J is TRBJ1-2, with 12 nucleotides matching TRBD1. CDR3 length: 17 residues. Unmatched junction bases numbered 13, after V lost 4 bases and J lost 7 bases. The germline gives CDR1 SGHTA, CDR2 FQGNSA. CDR3 in amino acids: CASSSSGTGGHQGGYTF. CDR3 nucleotide sequence: TGTGCCAGCAGCTCTTCCGGGACAGGGGGCCATCAGGGTGGCTACACCTTC.

The CDR3 here is CASSKVNYPPATQYF. The CDR3 DNA follows: TGTGCCAGCAGCAAAGTTAACTACCCTCCAGCGACCCAGTACTTC. The chain combines TRBV21-1 with TRBJ2-5; TRBD2 reflects the table's D call only, with no check against the DNA. TRBV21-1 is noted as a pseudogene. The CDR3 has 15 residues.